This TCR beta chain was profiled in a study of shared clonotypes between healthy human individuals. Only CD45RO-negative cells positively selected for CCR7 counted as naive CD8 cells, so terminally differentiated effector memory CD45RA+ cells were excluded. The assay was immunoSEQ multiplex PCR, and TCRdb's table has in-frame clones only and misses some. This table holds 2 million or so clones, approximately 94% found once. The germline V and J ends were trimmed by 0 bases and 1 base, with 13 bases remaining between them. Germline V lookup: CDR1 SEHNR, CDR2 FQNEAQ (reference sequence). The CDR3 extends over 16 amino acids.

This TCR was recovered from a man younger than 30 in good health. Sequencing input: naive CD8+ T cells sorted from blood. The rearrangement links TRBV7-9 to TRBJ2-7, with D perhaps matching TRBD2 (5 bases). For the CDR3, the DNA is TGTGCCAGCAGCTTAGCGAACGGGGATGGTTCCTACGAGCAGTACTTC. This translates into CASSLANGDGSYEQYF.